This entry lists 13 T cell receptor beta chains sequenced from one sample in a study of shared clonotypes between healthy human individuals. In the naive CD8 group, cells lacked CD45RO and were positively selected for CCR7, so terminally differentiated effector memory CD45RA+ cells were left out. The repertoire was sequenced with immunoSEQ multiplex PCR; TCRdb's copy has only in-frame clones and lacks some. The sample lists about 2,100,000 clones, around 93% seen once, with under 2% in the top ten. Sequenced material: naive CD8+ T cells from PBMCs. These receptors originate from a man aged 18 to 29 in good health. Some clones in this sample may be carry-over from other donors' samples.

This clone came up once. This chain links TRBV9 with TRBJ2-5; possible D gene TRBD2, 6 bases. Germline V lookup: CDR1 SGDLS, CDR2 YYNGEE. V lost 0 bases to trimming and J lost 1 base, with 16 bases between them. The CDR3 has 17 residues. DNA for the CDR3: TGTGCCAGCAGCGTAGCCCGCCTGCGGGAAGTCCAAGAGACCCAGTACTTC. Translated: CASSVARLREVQETQYF.

Worth noting for this clone: Other nucleotide sequences from this sample produce the same CDR3. The chain joins TRBV7-9 to TRBJ2-7, with a tentative D call TRBD2 (5 bases). Germline V gene data show CDR1 as SEHNR and CDR2 as FQNEAQ (reference sequence). V gave up 0 bases and J gave up 2 bases, with 8 bases separating them. The CDR3 runs to 14 residues. For the CDR3, the DNA is TGTGCCAGCAGCTTAGCGGGAGCTACCTACGAGCAGTACTTC. The encoded protein is CASSLAGATYEQYF.

J is TRBJ2-1 and V is TRBV19, with D unresolved. The V end lost 0 bases, the J end lost 0 bases, and 6 bases lay between the germline ends. This CDR3 has 15 residues. Germline loops: CDR1 LNHDA, CDR2 SQIVND (reference sequence). CDR3 amino acids: CASSIDLSSYNEQFF. Written as DNA, the CDR3 is TGTGCCAGTAGTATAGATCTTTCCTCCTACAATGAGCAGTTCTTC.

This chain connects TRBV13 to TRBJ2-3; D may be TRBD2 (6 bases). Per the germline V gene, CDR1 is PRHDT and CDR2 is FYEKMQ (reference sequence). The ends were cut back, 5 bases at V and 11 bases at J, with 11 bases in the middle. The length of the CDR3 is 11 residues. This CDR3 is CASSREEGQYF. CDR3 bases: TGTGCCAGCAGCCGCGAGGAGGGGCAGTATTTT.

CDR3 sequence: CASSGGWGGDNEQFF. The DNA of the CDR3 is TGTGCCAGCAGCGGTGGTTGGGGTGGGGACAATGAGCAGTTCTTC. This rearrangement joins TRBV9 to TRBJ2-1, with D hard to call. Germline-derived CDR1 and CDR2 are SGDLS and YYNGEE. There are 15 residues in the CDR3. The germline V and J ends were trimmed by 3 bases and 5 bases, with 15 bases remaining between them.

The V gene is TRBV7-3, the J gene TRBJ1-5; TRBD1 aligns across 7 bases. With 2 bases clipped from V and 9 bases from J, the junction kept 10 bases outside the gene matches. Germline V lookup: CDR1 SGHTA, CDR2 FQGTGA. The CDR3 runs 15 residues. The CDR3 DNA follows: TGTGCCAGCAGCTTATCAGGACAGGCCCTTACGCCCCAGCATTTT. This translates into CASSLSGQALTPQHF.

This rearrangement joins TRBV19 to TRBJ2-7; 14 bases match TRBD2. V shed 6 bases and J 1 base; nucleotides not matched to a gene: 8. The CDR3 runs to 17 residues. Germline loops: CDR1 LNHDA, CDR2 SQIVND (reference sequence). The CDR3 loop is CASRQGLAGVGSYEQYF. CDR3 sequence (DNA): TGTGCCAGTAGACAGGGACTAGCGGGAGTGGGATCCTACGAGCAGTACTTC.

This clone was seen only once. This rearrangement joins TRBV5-1 to TRBJ2-7; 9 bases are a match to TRBD1. V lost 0 bases and J lost 3; bases outside the gene matches: 7. The length of the CDR3 is 16 residues. Germline V gene lookup returns CDR1 SGHRS and CDR2 YFSETQ. DNA of the CDR3: TGCGCCAGCAGCTTGGCCATCGAGACAGGGGGCTACGAGCAGTACTTC. Translation: CASSLAIETGGYEQYF.

J is TRBJ1-2 and V is TRBV4-1; 10 nucleotides agree with TRBD1. Germline CDR1 and CDR2: MGHRA and YSYEKL. Losses at the gene ends were 3 bases for V and 7 bases for J; bases not matched to a gene: 2. The CDR3 is 13 amino acids. The CDR3 nucleotides are TGCGCCAGCAGCCAGGGGACAGGGGCTGGCTACACCTTC. This translates into CASSQGTGAGYTF.

The chain links TRBV27 to TRBJ2-7; no reliable D call. V was shortened by 5 bases and J by 3 bases, with 23 bases between the two germline ends. The CDR3 consists of 17 residues. In germline, CDR1 is MNHEY, CDR2 SMNVEV (reference sequence). In DNA, the CDR3 is TGTGCCAGCAGTCCATACTCGCCGGACGGACGGATCTACGAGCAGTACTTC. This codes for CASSPYSPDGRIYEQYF.

The sample holds a few counts of this clone. The rearrangement links TRBV15 to TRBJ1-2; no firm D call. CDR1 LNHNV and CDR2 YYDKDF come from the germline V gene (reference sequence). The CDR3 spans 15 residues. The V end was cut by 3 bases, the J end by 0 bases, with 11 bases between. The CDR3 bases are TGTGCCACCAGCAGTGACCGCACCACTAACTATGGCTACACCTTC. It specifies CATSSDRTTNYGYTF. Combining the CDR3 with reference TRBV15 and TRBJ1-2 gives the whole variable domain DAMVIQNPRYQVTQFGKPVTLSCSQTLNHNVMYWYQQKSSQAPKLLFHYYDKDFNNEADTPDNFQSRRPNTSFCFLDIRSPGLGDTAMYLCATSSDRTTNYGYTFGSGTRLTVV.

The V call is TRBV7-6, the J call TRBJ1-4; no firm D call. CDR1 and CDR2 (germline): SGHVS, FNYEAQ. This CDR3 region has 15 residues. V was clipped by 1 base and J by 2 bases, with 8 bases between them. This chain's CDR3 is CASSLDGQTNEKLFF. The CDR3 DNA sequence: TGTGCCAGCAGCTTAGATGGGCAGACTAATGAAAAACTGTTTTTT.

The rearrangement joins TRBV19 to TRBJ1-1, with D hard to call. The CDR3 runs to 14 residues. Trimming took off 6 bases at V and 1 base at J, with 12 bases between the two ends. Germline V CDR1 and CDR2: LNHDA, SQIVND (reference sequence). CDR3 nucleotide sequence: TGTGCCAGTAGGGGCCTAGCTGGGAACACTGAAGCTTTCTTT. This gives the protein CASRGLAGNTEAFF.